A selection of T cell receptor beta chains follows, all from one sample in a study of blood T cell repertoires in COVID-19. Only in-frame clones appear in the TCRdb table, and some are missing; sequencing was by immunoSEQ multiplex PCR. The repertoire holds about 27,000 clones, with about 91% as singletons. Sample: peripheral blood. These TCRs come from a human donor with active COVID-19. The donor label of this sample is uncertain. Both conserved end residues are part of each CDR3.

TRBJ2-1 | TRBV29-1 | 14 | CSVEVERSYNEQFF
TRBJ2-2 | TRBV5-8 | 17 | CASSLTGTAGGTGELFF
TRBJ1-2 | TRBV19 | 16 | CASSIRDRVGNYGYTF
TRBJ1-3 | TRBV9 | 19 | CASSVVTGGSPGSGNTIYF
TRBJ2-4 | TRBV18 | 17 | CASSPPARAGAKNIQYF
TRBJ1-6 | TRBV30 | 18 | CAWSGGQGANSYNSPLHF
TRBJ2-3 | TRBV6-6 | 15 | CASTLTGGRTDTQYF
TRBJ2-3 | TRBV7-9 | 16 | CASSQTAGGPTDTQYF
TRBJ2-7 | TRBV7-2 | 12 | CASSPSSYEQYF
TRBJ1-1 | TRBV7-2 | 13 | CASGGQGRTEAFF
TRBJ2-7 | TRBV5-1 | 15 | CASSLEAGASYEQYF
TRBJ2-2 | TRBV11-2 | 16 | CASSLGPGQGTGELFF
TRBJ2-1 | TRBV28 | 11 | CASNSVNEQFF
TRBJ1-6 | TRBV27 | 15 | CASSPGQGWNSPLHF
TRBJ2-7 | TRBV30 | 15 | CAWWTNSVGPYEQYF
TRBJ2-3 | TRBV4-1 | 16 | CASSQGGSSSTDTQYF
TRBJ2-4 | TRBV11-2 | 14 | CASSPTGTSGGQYF
TRBJ2-5 | TRBV30 | 15 | CAWSAGLAGVETQYF
TRBJ2-3 | TRBV7-3 | 14 | CASSLGHPTDTQYF
TRBJ2-3 | TRBV28 | 15 | CASSFSSGLTDTQYF
TRBJ1-5 | TRBV6-5 | 13 | CASKQGRGQPQHF
TRBJ2-1 | TRBV9 | 19 | CASSPQALAGGSSYNEQFF
TRBJ2-7 | TRBV4-2 | 18 | CASSQEVTSGLTYYEQYF
TRBJ1-1 | TRBV9 | 13 | CASSVDGNTEAFF
TRBJ2-7 | TRBV2 | 13 | CASSVRRAYEQYF
TRBJ1-2 | TRBV4-1 | 17 | CASSQEGAGKSLYGYTF
TRBJ1-1 | TRBV6-2/TRBV6-3 | 17 | CASSYSARGDRDTEAFF
TRBJ2-1 | TRBV6-2/TRBV6-3 | 17 | CASSYNGAGGPGNEQFF
TRBJ2-7 | TRBV18 | 15 | CASSGTGAASGEQYF
TRBJ1-5 | TRBV6-2/TRBV6-3 | 15 | CASSYLGGSNQPQHF
TRBJ1-5 | TRBV9 | 15 | CASSRRGMYNQPQHF
TRBJ2-7 | TRBV15 | 16 | CATSGGASGLSYEQYF
TRBJ2-7 | TRBV5-4 | 13 | CASSTPLAGEQYF
TRBJ1-4 | TRBV6-5 | 14 | CASRGTGPNEKLFF
TRBJ1-1 | TRBV21-1 | 14 | CASSKGQGGTEAFF
TRBJ2-2 | TRBV19 | 14 | CASSTIQGTGELFF
TRBJ1-2 | TRBV6-2/TRBV6-3 | 12 | CASSLSGYGYTF
TRBJ1-5 | TRBV14 | 21 | CASSHKPRDPGGYYSNQPQHF
TRBJ2-1 | TRBV11-3 | 14 | CASSGGSSYNEQFF
TRBJ1-2 | TRBV7-9 | 12 | CASSASLVDYTF
TRBJ1-4 | TRBV21-1 | 17 | CASSNRLSPVTREKLFF
TRBJ2-2 | TRBV6-5 | 15 | CASSYLTSGYGELFF
TRBJ2-7 | TRBV11-3 | 13 | CASSLVRGSEQYF
TRBJ2-7 | TRBV28 | 16 | CASSFRLDTLSYEQYF
TRBJ2-7 | TRBV7-9 | 13 | CASSLVGGGEQYF
TRBJ2-7 | TRBV3-1/TRBV3-2 | 12 | CASRGQGYEQYF
TRBJ2-5 | TRBV19 | 16 | CASSPHFTEYQETQYF
TRBJ2-2 | TRBV24-1 | 16 | CATSDITTGGTGELFF
TRBJ2-7 | TRBV5-5 | 15 | CASSSRTGDLYEQYF
TRBJ2-5 | TRBV5-1 | 14 | CASSPGQPQETQYF
TRBJ1-5 | TRBV6-2/TRBV6-3 | 15 | CASSYSARSLETQHF
TRBJ2-5 | TRBV9 | 15 | CASSSHRGSQETQYF
TRBJ2-1 | TRBV4-3 | 15 | CASSQDNSGYNEQFF
TRBJ2-3 | TRBV7-8 | 18 | CASSLARLAGGRTDTQYF